This T cell receptor beta chain was obtained from a study of cytotoxic CD8 clonotypes in ibrutinib-treated CLL. Using immunoSEQ multiplex PCR, the repertoire was profiled, and TCRdb retains in-frame clones only, with some absent. Of fewer than 400,000 clones in the sample, 60% to 80% were seen once. Between the trimmed V and J ends, which lost 6 bases and 0 bases, there was a span of 9 bases. Germline V gives CDR1 MNHEY, CDR2 SMNVEV (reference sequence). The CDR3 spans 14 residues. The rearrangement links TRBV27 to TRBJ2-1; weak D call: TRBD2 (5 bases). The TCR comes from a human donor with chronic lymphocytic leukemia. The sequencing here drew on PBMCs, taken after 36 months of ibrutinib treatment. CDR3 loop: CASRPLGSYNEQFF. In nucleotides, the CDR3 is TGTGCCAGCAGACCACTAGGCTCCTACAATGAGCAGTTCTTC.